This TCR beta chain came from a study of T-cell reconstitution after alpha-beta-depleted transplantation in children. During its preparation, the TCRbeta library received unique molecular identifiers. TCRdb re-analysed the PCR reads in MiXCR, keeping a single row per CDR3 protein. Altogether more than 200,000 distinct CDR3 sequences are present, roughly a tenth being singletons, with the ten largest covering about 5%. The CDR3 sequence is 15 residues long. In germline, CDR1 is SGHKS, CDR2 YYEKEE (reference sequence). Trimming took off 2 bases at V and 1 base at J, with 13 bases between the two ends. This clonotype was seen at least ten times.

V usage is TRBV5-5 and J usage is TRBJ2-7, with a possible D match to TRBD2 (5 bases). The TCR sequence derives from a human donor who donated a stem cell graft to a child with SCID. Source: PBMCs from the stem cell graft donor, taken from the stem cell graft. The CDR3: CASSLPGTGSYEQYF. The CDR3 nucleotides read TGTGCCAGCAGCTTACCGGGAACGGGGTCCTACGAGCAGTACTTC. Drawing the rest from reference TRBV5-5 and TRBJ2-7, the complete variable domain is DAGVTQSPTHLIKTRGQQVTLRCSPISGHKSVSWYQQVLGQGPQFIFQYYEKEERGRGNFPDRFSARQFPNYSSELNVNALLLGDSALYLCASSLPGTGSYEQYFGPGTRLTVT.